The entry below describes one TCR beta chain. In its sample, this clonotype was seen many times. The antigen it binds to is not known. Qualities for individual bases were not recorded, and no much larger clone is one base off. This specimen belongs to a study of T cell repertoires in cytomegalovirus infection (dated by TCRdb to between 2017 and 2020). In the study overall: Because public TCR beta signatures pointed to carriage of CMV infection together with the matching HLA type, the HLA type of each donor mattered for the analysis.

The paper's findings and limits, for the study overall: Carriers of CMV infection plus the relevant HLA type were discriminated by the cumulative frequency of public TCR beta family members in the study cohort and in an independent roughly 370-donor cohort. The ex vivo response was dominated by HLA-C-restricted CMV-specific TCR beta clonotypes, which also provided the single most frequent clonotype in two of eight donors.

The data were produced on an Illumina HiSeq 1500. TCRdb passed the public sequencing reads through fastp at Q25 and MiXCR, retaining productive beta sequences. Rows are unified per CDR3 protein, each entry keeping the most common DNA and genes. A total of around 120,000 distinct CDR3 sequences appear in this sample, approximately 9.2% of them only once. Jointly, the top ten make up around 9.1% of the sample. V drops 4 bases and J drops 6 bases, leaving 21 bases in between. Including the terminal cysteine and phenylalanine, the CDR3 comprises 17 residues. CDR3 DNA only is kept here, 51 bases in frame from base 1. Per the germline V gene, SGHAT is the CDR1 and FQNNGV is the CDR2.

Sequenced: PBMCs. This receptor was taken from a human donor in good health (CMV status not recorded). Some clones in this sample may be carry-over from other donors' samples. The rearranged chain carries TRBV11-2 and TRBJ2-2, with no confidently assigned D gene. The DNA sequence follows: TGTGCCAGCAGCTCGATCGAACGGGCTCTTGAGGCCGGGGAGCTGTTTTTT. This is translated as CASSSIERALEAGELFF.